The next 12 T cell receptor beta chains were all read from a single sample in a study of early T cells in non-severe SARS-CoV-2 infection (dated by TCRdb to 2020 to 2022). Receptors were amplified or captured by 5' RACE. TCRdb records NextSeq 500 as the sequencer. Starting from the raw public reads, TCRdb applied fastp trimming at Q25, assembled clones with MiXCR and retained in-frame beta chains. Duplicate CDR3 protein sequences are folded into a single record with the most common DNA and genes. The sample yields tens of thousands of distinct CDR3 sequences; over 9.5% were counted once. The ten largest clones capture approximately 6.4% of the sample. The sample was whole blood. These receptor sequences come from an adult who was a healthcare worker with PCR-confirmed SARS-CoV-2 infection or an uninfected control (not recorded which).

This chain joins TRBV4-2 and TRBJ2-3; TRBD2 agrees at 7 bases. V shed 4 bases, J shed 1 base, and the junction held 11 bases outside the gene matches. This CDR3 comprises 17 residues. Germline V gene lookup returns CDR1 LGHNA and CDR2 YNFKEQ. The CDR3 protein is CASSRSPGRGGTDTQYF. The CDR3 DNA sequence: TGTGCCAGCAGCCGATCTCCGGGGAGGGGCGGCACAGATACGCAGTATTTT.

A few counts support this clonotype. The V call is TRBV4-3, the J call TRBJ2-2, with 9 bases lining up with TRBD2. With 1 base clipped from V and 7 bases from J, the junction kept 4 bases outside the gene matches. Looked up from germline, CDR1 is LGHNA and CDR2 is YSLEER. This CDR3 comprises 15 residues. The DNA of the CDR3 is TGCGCCAGCAGCCAAGGCGGGAGGGCCGGCGGGGAGCTGTTTTTT. Protein sequence: CASSQGGRAGGELFF.

At least ten counts were recorded for this clonotype. Here the CDR3 DNA reads TGTGCCAGCAGCAAGGAGGTCGGACTTTACGTCTACGAGCAGTACTTC. It codes for CASSKEVGLYVYEQYF. This rearrangement joins TRBV21-1 to TRBJ2-7; the D segment call TRBD2 is taken from the table without a DNA check. TRBV21-1 counts as a pseudogene. The CDR3 is 16 residues long.

This clonotype was found many times. Given the absence of the conserved phenylalanine or tryptophan at the CDR3 end, a read error is likely. The DNA is left out, because the CDR3 cannot be placed on it with certainty; the CDR3 is given as TCRdb lists it. The rearrangement links TRBV29-1 to TRBJ2-1; TRBD2 is the table's D call and was not checked against the DNA. Per the germline V gene, CDR1 is SQVTM and CDR2 is ANQGSEA. The CDR3 contains 11 residues when both ends are counted. CDR3: CSVGTGTSGFI.

The sample holds many counts of this clonotype. The V and J genes are TRBV20-1 and TRBJ2-7; 7 nucleotides line up with TRBD2. Per germline, CDR1 DFQATT and CDR2 SNEGSKA (reference sequence). With 6 bases clipped from V and 7 bases from J, the junction kept 12 bases outside the gene matches. The CDR3 runs 13 residues. CDR3 residues: CSARDYRSGEQYF. CDR3 DNA: TGCAGTGCGCGGGACTACCGCTCCGGGGAGCAGTACTTC.

The chain has TRBV2 and TRBJ2-3; D not certain. Germline V CDR1 and CDR2: SNHLY, FYNNEI. The V and J ends lost 2 bases and 3 bases respectively, with 6 bases between them. The CDR3 length is 13 residues. For the CDR3, the DNA is TGTGCCAGCAGTGAAACCTTTACAGATACGCAGTATTTT. Its translation: CASSETFTDTQYF. Based on the CDR3 plus reference TRBV2 and TRBJ2-3, the full variable domain is EPEVTQTPSHQVTQMGQEVILRCVPISNHLYFYWYRQILGQKVEFLVSFYNNEISEKSEIFDDQFSVERPDGSNFTLKIRSTKLEDSAMYFCASSETFTDTQYFGPGTRLTVL.

This clonotype was detected ten times or more. The V and J genes are TRBV7-9 and TRBJ2-6, with a tentative D call TRBD1 (5 bases). The CDR3 contains 15 residues. V gave up 6 bases and J gave up 1 base, with 10 bases separating them. Per the germline V gene, CDR1 is SEHNR and CDR2 is FQNEAQ (reference sequence). CDR3 sequence: CASSYSGSGANVLTF. In DNA, the CDR3 is TGTGCCAGCAGTTACTCAGGGTCTGGGGCCAACGTCCTGACTTTC. Filled out from reference TRBV7-9 and TRBJ2-6, the complete variable domain reads DTGVSQNPRHKITKRGQNVTFRCDPISEHNRLYWYRQTLGQGPEFLTYFQNEAQLEKSRLLSDRFSAERPKGSFSTLEIQRTEQGDSAMYLCASSYSGSGANVLTFGAGSRLTVL.

Concerning this clonotype: Germline and junction disagree at one end, which may indicate a read error. The V call is TRBV11-2, the J call TRBJ1-2; 8 bases match TRBD1. CDR3 size: 13 residues. Germline assignment: CDR1 SGHAT and CDR2 FQNNGV. The DNA of the CDR3 is TGCGCCAGCAGCCTTGGACAGGGCTATGGCTACACCTTC. This codes for CASSLGQGYGYTF.

A few counts support this clonotype. The chain carries TRBV5-1 and TRBJ2-1; D gene unclear. The V end was cut by 3 bases, the J end by 4 bases, with 14 bases between. CDR1 and CDR2 from the germline V gene are SGHRS and YFSETQ. The CDR3 totals 15 residues. The CDR3 region is CASSSDLRAYNEQFF. As DNA, the CDR3 is TGCGCCAGCAGCTCCGACCTTCGGGCTTACAATGAGCAGTTCTTC.

Many counts were recorded for this clonotype. This chain joins TRBV24-1 and TRBJ1-5; D call uncertain. Trimming stripped 3 bases from V and 4 bases from J, with 18 bases between. Germline lookup yields CDR1 KGHDR and CDR2 SFDVKD. The CDR3 has 17 residues. This CDR3 is CATSDKSGGRINQPQHF. In DNA form, the CDR3 reads TGTGCCACCAGTGATAAGAGTGGAGGGCGGATTAATCAGCCCCAGCATTTT.

The CDR3 reads CASSLAISGYSYNEQFF. The DNA for the CDR3 is TGCGCCAGCAGCTTGGCTATTAGCGGGTACTCCTACAATGAGCAGTTCTTC. The J gene is TRBJ2-1, the V gene TRBV5-1; TRBD2 matches 7 bases. The CDR3 has 17 amino acids. J lost 0 bases, V lost 0 bases, and 6 bases had no gene match. CDR1 is SGHRS, CDR2 YFSETQ, per germline. The entire variable domain, with the rest obtained from reference TRBV5-1 and TRBJ2-1, is as follows: KAGVTQTPRYLIKTRGQQVTLSCSPISGHRSVSWYQQTPGQGLQFLFEYFSETQRNKGNFPGRFSGRQFSNSRSEMNVSTLELGDSALYLCASSLAISGYSYNEQFFGPGTRLTVL.

The J gene is TRBJ2-3, the V gene TRBV7-9; unclear D gene. The germline V gene encodes CDR1 SEHNR and CDR2 FQNEAQ (reference sequence). The CDR3 is 11 residues long. Trimming took off 10 bases at V and 5 bases at J, with 10 bases between the two ends. For the CDR3, the DNA is TGTGCCACCACGTGGGGAGATACGCAGTATTTT. Protein: CATTWGDTQYF.